The 30 T cell receptor beta chains listed next were all sequenced from one sample in a study of T cells in Graves' hyperthyroidism and ophthalmopathy. Amplified TCR beta CDR3 regions came from RNA transcripts. RT-PCR in the first round (using the HTBI primer set) targeted the TCR CDR3. TCRdb ran MiXCR on the multiplex PCR reads and lists one entry per CDR3 protein. The top ten hold about 25% of the sample, which has over 250,000 distinct CDR3 sequences, 25% seen once. Sequenced sample: blood. The source is a man aged 40-49 years with Graves' hyperthyroidism that later progressed to Graves' ophthalmopathy.

The rearrangement links TRBV6-1 to TRBJ1-2; maybe TRBD1 (5 bases). V lost 6 bases and J 4 bases, leaving 18 bases between the germline ends. The V gene's germline CDR1 is MNHNS and CDR2 SASEGT. The CDR3 loop spans 15 amino acids. CDR3 in DNA: TGTGCCAGCAGGGACCCAGGGCGCAGGAGCTATGGCTACACCTTC. It yields the protein CASRDPGRRSYGYTF.

This clonotype appeared many times. This chain uses TRBV15 with TRBJ2-7; 8 positions match TRBD1. V shed 8 bases and J 7 bases; nucleotides not matched to a gene: 4. This CDR3 region has 11 residues. Looked up from germline, CDR1 is LNHNV and CDR2 is YYDKDF (reference sequence). The CDR3 DNA is TGTGCCACCGGACAGGGAAGAGAGCAGTACTTC. Its protein is CATGQGREQYF.

The V and J genes are TRBV2 and TRBJ1-5, with D unclear. V lost 8 bases to trimming and J lost 1 base, with 9 bases between them. Germline-derived CDR1 and CDR2 are SNHLY and FYNNEI. There are 13 residues in the CDR3. As DNA, the CDR3 is TGTGCCAGCCATGAGGACAGCAATCAGCCCCAGCATTTT. Amino acids: CASHEDSNQPQHF.

This chain connects TRBV12-3 or TRBV12-4 to TRBJ2-7, with TRBD2 matching over 7 bases. The CDR3 loop spans 12 amino acids. V lost 8 bases and J lost 4; bases outside the gene matches: 5. CDR3 amino acids: CASAGTKYEQYF. CDR3 DNA sequence: TGTGCCAGCGCGGGGACTAAATACGAGCAGTACTTC.

Turning to this clonotype: The junction differs from germline at one of its ends, possibly a read error. The chain couples TRBV10-3 to TRBJ2-2; 8 positions match TRBD2. This CDR3 comprises 13 residues. Germline values: CDR1 ENHRY, CDR2 SYGVKD. The CDR3 DNA is TGTGCCATCAGCATAGCGGGACACGGGAAGCTGTTTTTT. Translating it yields CAISIAGHGKLFF.

At least ten counts were recorded for this clonotype. The chain has TRBV30 and TRBJ2-2; TRBD2 matches at 11 bases. Germline CDR1 and CDR2: GTSNPN and SVGIG (reference sequence). The trim removed 4 bases at V and 6 bases at J, leaving 1 base unmatched. The CDR3 runs 13 residues. In nucleotides, the CDR3 is TGTGCCTGGACTAGCGGGAGGCCCGGGGAGCTGTTTTTT. Protein sequence: CAWTSGRPGELFF. Filled out from reference TRBV30 and TRBJ2-2, the complete variable domain reads SQTIHQWPATLVQPVGSPLSLECTVEGTSNPNLYWYRQAAGRGLQLLFYSVGIGQISSEVPQNLSASRPQDRQFILSSKKLLLSDSGFYLCAWTSGRPGELFFGEGSRLTVL.

This clonotype was seen repeatedly, ten times or more. The chain recombines TRBV4-2 with TRBJ2-7; 7 bases fit TRBD2. Losses at the gene ends were 8 bases for V and 3 bases for J; bases not matched to a gene: 7. CDR1 LGHNA and CDR2 YNFKEQ come from the germline V gene. This CDR3 is 13 amino acids long. CDR3 coding DNA: TGTGCCAGCGAGGGCGGGAGTAACTACGAGCAGTACTTC. It codes for CASEGGSNYEQYF.

In its sample, this clonotype was seen many times. The V gene is TRBV10-3, the J gene TRBJ1-1; D gene ambiguous. Germline V gene data show CDR1 as ENHRY and CDR2 as SYGVKD. Trimming took off 8 bases at V and 2 bases at J, with 9 bases between the two ends. The CDR3 consists of 12 residues. The CDR3 sequence is CAIEGLNTEAFF. The CDR3 nucleotides read TGTGCCATCGAAGGACTAAACACTGAAGCTTTCTTT.

This clonotype was counted at least ten times. The CDR3 region has the DNA TGTGCCAGTAGTATCAGATACGGAACCGGGGAGCTGTTTTTT. As protein: CASSIRYGTGELFF. The chain is built from TRBV19 and TRBJ2-2; D unclear. CDR3 length: 14 residues. V was cut by 3 bases and J by 5 bases, with 10 bases left in between. CDR1 is LNHDA and CDR2 is SQIVND in the germline V gene (reference sequence).

This clonotype came up many times. This chain links TRBV6-7 with TRBJ1-5; D not certain. TRBV6-7 is labeled an ORF, and its function is uncertain. This CDR3 region has 17 residues. Trimming left V 0 bases short and J 0 bases short, with 12 bases between. The CDR3 sequence: CASSYSSQSYSNQPQHF. CDR3 sequence (DNA): TGTGCCAGCAGTTACTCGAGCCAGAGCTATAGCAATCAGCCCCAGCATTTT.

This clonotype was counted only a few times. The rearrangement joins TRBV7-3 to TRBJ2-3; TRBD2 matches 8 bases. CDR3 length: 14 amino acids. Germline CDR1 is SGHTA and CDR2 is FQGTGA. The V and J ends lost 5 bases and 4 bases, in that order; junction bases with no gene match: 5. The CDR3 DNA sequence: TGTGCCAGCAGCACCACGGGAGGGCCAGATACGCAGTATTTT. Protein product: CASSTTGGPDTQYF.

This chain connects TRBV12-3 or TRBV12-4 to TRBJ1-2; D unclear. The CDR3 sequence is 13 residues long. The V end lost 5 bases, the J end lost 5 bases, and 12 bases lay between the germline ends. DNA for the CDR3: TGTGCCAGCAGTCTTACGACATCATATGGCTACACCTTC. Encoded protein: CASSLTTSYGYTF.

This clonotype has ten or more counts. This sequence joins TRBV7-6 and TRBJ2-7; no firm D call. In germline, CDR1 is SGHVS, CDR2 FNYEAQ. V was cut by 11 bases and J by 12 bases, with 17 bases left in between. This CDR3 contains 10 residues. CDR3 sequence reads: CAPRRQKRYF. DNA of the CDR3: TGTGCCCCCCGCCGTCAAAAACGGTACTTC.

The V call is TRBV28, the J call TRBJ1-1; no reliable D call. The germline gives CDR1 MDHEN, CDR2 SYDVKM. V lost 3 bases and J 1 base, leaving 9 bases between the germline ends. This CDR3 has 14 residues. The CDR3 spells CASSFPETNTEAFF. The CDR3 nucleotides read TGTGCCAGCAGTTTTCCAGAGACGAACACTGAAGCTTTCTTT.

This clonotype was found many times. An end of the junction does not agree with germline; a read error may underlie this. This chain's CDR3 is CASSYSVEETHYF. The CDR3 bases are TGTGCCAGCAGTTACTCGGTTGAAGAGACCCATTACTTC. The gene calls are TRBV6-2 or TRBV6-3 and TRBJ2-5; D ambiguous. Germline V gene sequence: CDR1 MNHEY, CDR2 SVGEGT. The CDR3 sequence is 13 residues long.

This clonotype was observed at least ten times. As DNA, the CDR3 is TGTGCCAGCAGCCAAGAGGGACAAGCCTATTCACGGTACTTC. Translation gives CASSQEGQAYSRYF. The chain is built from TRBV3-1 and TRBJ2-7, with D perhaps TRBD1 (6 bases). V gave up 0 bases and J gave up 12 bases, with 18 bases separating them. The CDR3 contains 14 residues. Germline values: CDR1 LGHDT, CDR2 YNNKEL (reference sequence).

This clonotype was found many times. V is TRBV4-1 and J is TRBJ2-7; 11 nucleotides align to TRBD2. This CDR3 has 15 amino acids. V trimming: 6 bases; J trimming: 2 bases; junction bases outside the gene matches: 6. Germline CDR1 reads MGHRA; CDR2 reads YSYEKL. This CDR3 reads CASSLAGGNAYEQYF. The DNA of the CDR3 is TGCGCCAGCAGTTTAGCGGGAGGGAACGCCTACGAGCAGTACTTC.

This clonotype was seen ten or more times. The chain links TRBV28 to TRBJ1-2; D ambiguous. Trimming took 3 bases from V and 0 from J, leaving 17 bases between them. This CDR3 has 17 amino acids. The V gene's germline CDR1 is MDHEN and CDR2 SYDVKM. CDR3 residues: CASSLAGSALANYGYTF. The DNA of the CDR3 is TGTGCCAGCAGTTTGGCCGGCAGCGCCTTAGCTAACTATGGCTACACCTTC.

The chain combines TRBV6-5 with TRBJ2-7; D possibly corresponds to TRBD1 (6 bases). The V end was cut by 0 bases, the J end by 2 bases, with 11 bases between. From germline, CDR1 is MNHEY and CDR2 SVGAGI. The CDR3 has 15 amino acids. DNA of the CDR3: TGTGCCAGCAGTTACTCACGGACAGCGCCCTACGAGCAGTACTTC. It codes for CASSYSRTAPYEQYF.

The table lists this clonotype with a few counts. V usage is TRBV3-1 and J usage is TRBJ2-5; D may be TRBD2 (6 bases). Germline V CDR1 and CDR2: LGHDT, YNNKEL (reference sequence). The CDR3 totals 17 residues. Trimming left V 0 bases short and J 1 base short, with 15 bases between. In DNA form, the CDR3 reads TGTGCCAGCAGCCAAGAATTGGGAGGTCAATTCCAAGAGACCCAGTACTTC. Its translation: CASSQELGGQFQETQYF.

In this sample, this clonotype turned up many times. V and J are TRBV14 and TRBJ2-5; no definite D call. With 4 bases removed from V and 5 bases from J, the gap between germline ends came to 8 bases. This CDR3 is 12 amino acids long. Germline V gene lookup returns CDR1 SGHDN and CDR2 FVKESK. The CDR3 bases are TGTGCCAGCAGCCTGAGGTGGGAGACCCAGTACTTC. It codes for CASSLRWETQYF.

This clonotype was observed many times. This sequence joins TRBV6-2 or TRBV6-3 and TRBJ2-7; D might be TRBD2 (5 bases). The CDR3 has 14 residues. CDR1 is MNHEY, CDR2 SVGEGT, per germline. V was trimmed by 6 bases and J by 1 base, leaving 13 bases between them. The CDR3 DNA sequence: TGTGCCAGCAGGGCCGCAGCGGCTTCCTACGAGCAGTACTTC. Amino acids: CASRAAAASYEQYF.

This clonotype occurred many times. The chain employs TRBV20-1 and TRBJ1-1; 7 bases map to TRBD1. CDR1 is DFQATT and CDR2 is SNEGSKA in the germline V gene (reference sequence). Trimming removed 2 bases from V and 0 bases from J; junction bases left unmatched: 6. CDR3 length: 15 amino acids. The CDR3 sequence: CSARPPGQMNTEAFF. The CDR3 DNA reads TGCAGTGCTAGACCCCCGGGACAGATGAACACTGAAGCTTTCTTT.

This clonotype was seen ten or more times. The chain joins TRBV5-1 to TRBJ2-4; TRBD1 is a possible D gene (5 bases). The length of the CDR3 is 16 residues. Trimming pared 2 bases from V and 0 bases from J, leaving 12 bases between. The germline CDR1 and CDR2 sequences are SGHRS and YFSETQ. The CDR3 DNA reads as TGCGCCAGCAGCTTTTCCACAGGTACAGCCAAAAACATTCAGTACTTC. As protein: CASSFSTGTAKNIQYF.

In this sample, this clonotype turned up many times. This chain joins TRBV27 and TRBJ2-7; TRBD2 might be the D (5 bases). V dropped 6 bases and J dropped 1 base, with 22 bases sitting between them. In germline, CDR1 is MNHEY, CDR2 SMNVEV (reference sequence). The CDR3 has 17 amino acids. The CDR3 DNA is TGTGCCAGCAGACCCGGACCCCCCGAAGCGGTTTCCTACGAGCAGTACTTC. Its translation is CASRPGPPEAVSYEQYF.

This chain links TRBV2 with TRBJ2-7, with no clear D. In germline, CDR1 is SNHLY, CDR2 FYNNEI. The CDR3 loop spans 13 amino acids. Trimming stripped 0 bases from V and 3 bases from J, with 6 bases between. CDR3 sequence (DNA): TGTGCCAGCAGTGAAGCGGCAGGCTACGAGCAGTACTTC. Translation: CASSEAAGYEQYF. Looking up the rest from reference TRBV2 and TRBJ2-7 gives the full variable domain: EPEVTQTPSHQVTQMGQEVILRCVPISNHLYFYWYRQILGQKVEFLVSFYNNEISEKSEIFDDQFSVERPDGSNFTLKIRSTKLEDSAMYFCASSEAAGYEQYFGPGTRLTVT.

This clonotype was counted many times. The chain joins TRBV6-1 to TRBJ1-5; D uncertain. Germline V gene lookup returns CDR1 MNHNS and CDR2 SASEGT. Trimming took 4 bases from V and 2 from J, leaving 0 bases between them. The CDR3 is made up of 11 amino acids. The CDR3 nucleotides are TGTGCCAGCAGTGGCAATCAGCCCCAGCATTTT. Encoded protein: CASSGNQPQHF.

This clonotype was observed at least ten times. This sequence joins TRBV30 and TRBJ2-2; D not resolved. Deletions cut 1 base from V and 0 bases from J, with 9 bases between. The CDR3 length is 15 residues. Germline V CDR1 and CDR2: GTSNPN, SVGIG (reference sequence). The DNA of the CDR3 is TGTGCCTGGAGTGGCCAGAGCGCGAACACCGGGGAGCTGTTTTTT. It is translated as CAWSGQSANTGELFF. The full variable domain, its missing parts supplied by reference TRBV30 and TRBJ2-2, is SQTIHQWPATLVQPVGSPLSLECTVEGTSNPNLYWYRQAAGRGLQLLFYSVGIGQISSEVPQNLSASRPQDRQFILSSKKLLLSDSGFYLCAWSGQSANTGELFFGEGSRLTVL.

CDR3 nucleotides: TGTGCCAGTAGTACTCGGGCGGGACAGGGGAATCCTGAAGCTTTCTTT. Protein sequence: CASSTRAGQGNPEAFF. The chain has TRBV19 and TRBJ1-1, with 10 bases lining up with TRBD1. The V segment lost 4 bases and the J segment 6 bases; nucleotides outside the gene matches: 11. Germline loops: CDR1 LNHDA, CDR2 SQIVND (reference sequence). This CDR3 comprises 16 residues.

This clonotype came up many times. Here the CDR3 DNA reads TGTGCCAGCACCGTAAGAGGGGGGCCCGGGACTGAAGCTTTCTTT. Protein: CASTVRGGPGTEAFF. The V and J genes are TRBV7-9 and TRBJ1-1; possible D gene TRBD1, 6 bases. V dropped 7 bases and J dropped 5 bases, with 20 bases sitting between them. CDR1 is SEHNR and CDR2 is FQNEAQ in the germline V gene (reference sequence). This CDR3 has 15 amino acids.